This T cell receptor (beta chain) was obtained from a study of blood T cells in healthy people across ages. Whole-study findings and limits: Because sorting was not performed, PBMCs prevented conclusive naive versus antigen-experienced comparison.

This clonotype came up a few times. Its antigen is as yet unknown. Alongside a J-beta primer mix, a sample-barcoded 5' primer served in a second PCR lasting about 7 to 12 cycles. Each sample provided no less than 2.5 million CDR3-containing paired-end reads. TCRdb reprocessed the 5' RACE reads with MiXCR, giving one entry per CDR3 protein. The sample shows some 760,000 distinct CDR3 sequences, 20% to 30% of them seen only once. Total RNA extraction produced at least 5 micrograms (per sample) for the study. V lost 3 bases and J lost 0; bases outside the gene matches: 4. Germline CDR1 reads LGHDT; CDR2 reads YNNKEL (reference sequence). This CDR3 has 17 residues. This sample was also put to use in a study of T cells of mothers and their children. That report notes: Thymic selection molds TCR recombination output in much the same way for related pairs as for unrelated pairs.

This TCR derives from a boy younger than 18 in good health. The sample taken for sequencing was blood. The V and J genes are TRBV3-1 and TRBJ2-5, with TRBD2 matching 13 bases. In nucleotides, the CDR3 is TGTGCCAGCAGCCACCCGGGACTAGCGGGAAACCAAGAGACCCAGTACTTC. Protein sequence: CASSHPGLAGNQETQYF.